This TCR beta chain was observed in a study of OX40 agonist ivuxolimab in advanced cancers. Profiling relied on immunoSEQ multiplex PCR, and the TCRdb table lists in-frame clones only, not all of them. The data show 25,000 to 30,000 clones, 85% seen once. CDR1 MDHEN and CDR2 SYDVKM come from the germline V gene. The ends were cut back, 3 bases at V and 0 bases at J, with 7 bases in the middle. CDR3 length equals 14 residues. The chain carries TRBV28 and TRBJ2-3; no clear D gene. This sequence was found in an adult with an advanced solid tumor such as melanoma, head and neck, liver or kidney cancer. Source: CD4+ or CD8+ T cells sorted from blood, taken in a trial of the OX40 agonist ivuxolimab. The CDR3 region is CASSFRRSTDTQYF. Written as DNA, the CDR3 is TGTGCCAGCAGTTTCCGAAGAAGCACAGATACGCAGTATTTT.